This entry features one T cell receptor (beta chain) sequence. As yet, its antigen is unknown. This record comes from a study of cytomegalovirus exposure and HLA in healthy donors. At the level of the study: Genotyping of some 390 donors showed that approximately 83% belonged to the Caucasian-associated ancestry cluster. Broader study findings: Later, TCR association rates were found to vary by HLA locus, highest for DRB1 and lowest for HLA-C. It was 164 TCR beta chains that were listed as cytomegalovirus-associated.

The PCR was carried out with 60 Vbeta primers and 13 Jbeta primers. Profiled with immunoSEQ multiplex PCR; TCRdb holds only in-frame clones, not every one. The sample consists of some 180,000 clones, 70% to 80% of them appearing once. Germline V gives CDR1 SGHRS, CDR2 YFSETQ. J gave up 3 bases and V 7 bases, and 9 bases lay outside the gene matches. This CDR3 has 15 amino acids. What was sequenced was PBMCs. This TCR was sampled from a woman aged 30 to 39 in good health and CMV-seropositive. The chain has TRBV5-1 and TRBJ1-4, with 7 bases lining up with TRBD1. CDR3 nucleotide sequence: TGCGCCAGCCGTCCGCCCGGGACAGCTAATGAAAAACTGTTTTTT. Translated: CASRPPGTANEKLFF.